Listed below are T cell receptor beta chains from one sample, sequenced in a study of blood T cell repertoires in COVID-19. The assay was immunoSEQ multiplex PCR, and TCRdb's table has in-frame clones only and misses some. The sample consists of about 200,000 clones, 80% to 90% of them appearing once. Input material: peripheral blood. The receptors come from a human donor in a cohort sampled during active COVID-19. CDR3s include the opening cysteine and the closing phenylalanine or tryptophan. The D gene is left open where the match is weak. For some rows the clone size is stated as once, few or many, or as a class when expanded; others skip it.

D gene	J gene	clone size	V gene	CDR3 DNA	CDR3 protein
TRBD1	TRBJ1-1	.	TRBV5-1	TGCGCCAGCAGCTTGATCCTCCGGGACAGCACTGAAGCTTTCTTT	CASSLILRDSTEAFF
TRBD2	TRBJ2-4	.	TRBV5-1	TGCGCCAGCAGCGAGGATGCGGGAGGATGGAACATTCAGTACTTC	CASSEDAGGWNIQYF
TRBD1	TRBJ1-2	.	TRBV7-2	TGTGCCAGCAGCTTAAACCCTACAGGGGGTTATGGCTACACCTTC	CASSLNPTGGYGYTF
TRBD1	TRBJ2-3	.	TRBV19	TGTGCCAGTAGTTACCCCGGGACAGGGGCAGATACGCAGTATTTT	CASSYPGTGADTQYF
.	TRBJ2-2	.	TRBV7-3	TGTGCCAGCAGCTCCCCAGGTAACACCGGGGAGCTGTTTTTT	CASSSPGNTGELFF
TRBD2	TRBJ2-1	.	TRBV7-2	TGTGCCAGCAGCTTAGTTTCTAGCGGATACAATGAGCAGTTCTTC	CASSLVSSGYNEQFF
TRBD1	TRBJ2-7	.	TRBV3-1/TRBV3-2	TGTGCCAGCAGCCAAGGACAGGGGTCCTCCGAGCAGTACTTC	CASSQGQGSSEQYF
.	TRBJ1-2	.	TRBV29-1	TGCAGCGCCAGTCGAATCTATGGCTACACCTTC	CSASRIYGYTF
.	TRBJ1-1	once	TRBV27	TGTGCCAGCAGTTTCCTACGGAACACTGAAGCTTTCTTT	CASSFLRNTEAFF
TRBD1	TRBJ1-5	.	TRBV2	TGTGCCAGCACCCACCGGGACAGGAGAAGCAATCAGCCCCAGCATTTT	CASTHRDRRSNQPQHF
TRBD1	TRBJ2-1	.	TRBV24-1	TGTGCCACCAGTGAGAGACAGGGGGCTTACAATGAGCAGTTCTTC	CATSERQGAYNEQFF
.	TRBJ1-4	.	TRBV24-1	TGTGCCACCAGTGATTCGACTGGAGGTGGTGAAAAACTGTTTTTT	CATSDSTGGGEKLFF
.	TRBJ1-2	.	TRBV6-5	TGTGCCAGCAGTCTCGCGGGGGCTAGTGGCTACACCTTC	CASSLAGASGYTF
.	TRBJ1-1	.	TRBV12-3/TRBV12-4	TGTGCCAGCAGTTACCCGGGGTCTGAAGCTTTCTTT	CASSYPGSEAFF
TRBD1	TRBJ2-7	.	TRBV28	TGTGCCAGTAGACGACAGGGGGTGGTTGAGCAGTACTTC	CASRRQGVVEQYF
TRBD1	TRBJ1-2	few	TRBV2	TGTGCCAGCAGTGAAGGGACAGGGGTCGGAGGCTACACCTTC	CASSEGTGVGGYTF
.	TRBJ1-2	.	TRBV7-2	TGTGCCAGCAGCTTGAGTGTGAACTATGGCTACACCTTC	CASSLSVNYGYTF
.	TRBJ2-1	.	TRBV7-9	TGTGCCAGCAGCTCCCCACGAGTGGGGGCATACAATGAGCAGTTCTTC	CASSSPRVGAYNEQFF
TRBD1	TRBJ2-1	.	TRBV12-3/TRBV12-4	TGTGCCAGCAGTTCTCACAGGGGCAATGAGCAGTTCTTC	CASSSHRGNEQFF
TRBD1	TRBJ2-5	.	TRBV11-2	TGTGCCAGCAGCTCCCGGACAGGGGGCGTTGAGACCCAGTACTTC	CASSSRTGGVETQYF
.	TRBJ1-6	.	TRBV7-9	TGTGCCAGCAGTCCCAACAGGGACGATTCACCCCTCCACTTT	CASSPNRDDSPLHF
.	TRBJ1-2	.	TRBV28	TGTGCCAGCAGTAACAGTTATGGCTACACCTTC	CASSNSYGYTF
.	TRBJ2-5	.	TRBV5-1	TGCGCCAGCAGCACGGGACTTTCCGGAGAGACCCAGTACTTC	CASSTGLSGETQYF
.	TRBJ1-1	.	TRBV12-3/TRBV12-4	TGTGCCAGCAGTTTGGAGGGGGGGGGTGAAGCTTTCTTT	CASSLEGGGEAFF
TRBD2	TRBJ2-1	.	TRBV19	TGTGCCACCGAGGGACTAGCGGGGAGGAATGAGCAGTTCTTC	CATEGLAGRNEQFF
.	TRBJ2-3	once	TRBV5-4	TGTGCCAGCAGCCCGAGTCTTGAAGGCACAGATACGCAGTATTTT	CASSPSLEGTDTQYF
.	TRBJ2-4	few	TRBV4-1	TGCGCCAGCAGCCTCGGACAGCAAAACATTCAGTACTTC	CASSLGQQNIQYF
TRBD2	TRBJ2-1	.	TRBV28	TGTGCCAGCAGTGACCCCCGTGGGGGGGATAGGTACAATGAGCAGTTCTTC	CASSDPRGGDRYNEQFF
.	TRBJ1-2	once	TRBV6-5	TGTGCCAGCAGTTACGGCAGAATCTATGGCTACACCTTC	CASSYGRIYGYTF
TRBD1	TRBJ2-1	once	TRBV28	TGTGCCAGCACCAGCGGGACAGGGGGCCGCGGTTGGAATGAGCAGTTCTTC	CASTSGTGGRGWNEQFF
TRBD2	TRBJ2-7	.	TRBV5-6	TGTGCCAGCAGCTTACTAGCGGGCTACGAGCAGTACTTC	CASSLLAGYEQYF